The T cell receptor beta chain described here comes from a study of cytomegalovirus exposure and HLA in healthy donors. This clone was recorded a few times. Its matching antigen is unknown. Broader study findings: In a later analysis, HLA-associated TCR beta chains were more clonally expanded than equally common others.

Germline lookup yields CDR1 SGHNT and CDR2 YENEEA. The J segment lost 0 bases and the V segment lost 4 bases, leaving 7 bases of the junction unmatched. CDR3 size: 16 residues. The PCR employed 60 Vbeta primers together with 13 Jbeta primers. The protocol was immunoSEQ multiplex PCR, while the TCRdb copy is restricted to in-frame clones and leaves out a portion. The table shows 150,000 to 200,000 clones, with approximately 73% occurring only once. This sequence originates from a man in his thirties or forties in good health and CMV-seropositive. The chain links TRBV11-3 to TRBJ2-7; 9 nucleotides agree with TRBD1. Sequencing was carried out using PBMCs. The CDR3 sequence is CASSSAGTGRSYEQYF. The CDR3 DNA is TGTGCCAGCAGCTCGGCCGGGACAGGGCGCTCCTACGAGCAGTACTTC.